The rows below give T cell receptor beta chains drawn from one sample of a study of early T cells in non-severe SARS-CoV-2 infection. TCRdb called the 5' RACE reads again in MiXCR, with one record for every CDR3 protein. The top ten clones hold approximately 4.1% of a sample with around 57,000 distinct CDR3 sequences, 6.2% of them seen once. The sample was whole blood. The receptors shown here come from an adult who was a healthcare worker with PCR-confirmed SARS-CoV-2 infection or an uninfected control (not recorded which). The CDR3 runs from the conserved cysteine through the conserved F or W. Each record gives: V gene, J gene, D gene, clone size, CDR3 protein, CDR3 DNA. D genes are given only for firm matches. Expanded clones get a size class; other rows say once, few or many, or leave the size out.

TRBV6-1,TRBJ2-7,NA,many,CASVAPKRYEQYF,TGTGCCAGCGTGGCCCCCAAGAGGTACGAGCAGTACTTC
TRBV15,TRBJ2-7,NA,many,CATSIGYYEQYF,TGTGCCACCAGCATTGGGTACTACGAGCAGTACTTC
TRBV6-1,TRBJ2-1,NA,many,CASSGSGGYNEQFF,TGTGCCAGCAGTGGGTCAGGGGGGTACAATGAGCAGTTCTTC
TRBV10-2,TRBJ1-1,NA,many,CASSVRIRSTEAFF,TGCGCCAGCAGTGTTCGGATCCGGAGCACTGAAGCTTTCTTT
TRBV4-2,TRBJ2-3,TRBD2,NA,CASSGTSGGLSTDTQYF,TGTGCCAGCAGCGGTACTAGCGGGGGGTTAAGCACAGATACGCAGTATTTT
TRBV6-2/TRBV6-3,TRBJ2-7,NA,many,CASSPRGSSYEQYF,TGTGCCAGCAGTCCCCGGGGCAGCTCCTACGAGCAGTACTTC
TRBV11-2,TRBJ1-1,NA,many,CASSLRARLNTEAFF,TGTGCCAGCAGCTTACGGGCTCGTCTGAACACTGAAGCTTTCTTT
TRBV6-2/TRBV6-3,TRBJ2-1,NA,few,CASSYSGGGGPLYEQFF,TGTGCCAGCAGTTACTCGGGAGGCGGGGGCCCCTTGTATGAGCAGTTCTTC
TRBV4-2,TRBJ2-5,TRBD1,many,CASSQEGGQGVWETQYF,TGTGCCAGCAGCCAAGAGGGTGGACAGGGGGTTTGGGAGACCCAGTACTTC
TRBV6-5,TRBJ2-5,TRBD2,NA,CASSYSASGGQETQYF,TGTGCCAGCAGTTACTCTGCCAGCGGGGGGCAAGAGACCCAGTACTTC
TRBV19,TRBJ1-2,NA,few,CASSIMGTGSFRYTF,TGTGCCAGTAGTATCATGGGAACCGGCAGTTTCCGCTACACCTTC
TRBV11-3,TRBJ2-1,TRBD2,many,CASQREGYNEQFF,TGTGCCAGCCAGAGGGAGGGATACAATGAGCAGTTCTTC
TRBV21-1,TRBJ1-5,NA,few,CASSKACFAQGRNQPQHF,TGTGCCAGCAGCAAAGCGTGTTTCGCGCAGGGACGTAATCAGCCCCAGCATTTT
TRBV5-5,TRBJ2-1,TRBD1,few,CASSSGQGAAGSNEQFF,TGTGCCAGCAGCTCGGGACAGGGGGCCGCAGGGTCCAATGAGCAGTTCTTC
TRBV19,TRBJ2-1,TRBD1,many,CASSGRGHRSYNEQFF,TGTGCCAGTAGCGGCAGGGGGCATAGGTCCTACAATGAGCAGTTCTTC
TRBV12-3/TRBV12-4,TRBJ2-3,NA,many,CASSLKDTQYF,TGTGCCAGCAGTTTAAAAGATACGCAGTATTTT
TRBV29-1,TRBJ2-6,NA,NA,CSVWGRANVLTF,TGCAGCGTTTGGGGGAGGGCCAACGTCCTGACTTTC
TRBV20-1,TRBJ2-7,NA,medium-sized,CSARRSHIYEQYF,TGCAGTGCTAGGCGGTCACACATTTACGAGCAGTACTTC
TRBV6-5,TRBJ2-2,TRBD2,NA,CASSTPGLAGGRPRTGELFF,TGTGCCAGCAGTACCCCGGGACTAGCGGGGGGGCGGCCCAGAACCGGGGAGCTGTTTTTT
TRBV24-1,TRBJ2-1,TRBD2,NA,CATSDSASGGANEQFF,TGTGCCACCAGTGATTCGGCTAGCGGGGGGGCTAACGAGCAGTTCTTC
TRBV29-1,TRBJ2-1,NA,many,CSVQGQQSSYNEQFF,TGCAGCGTCCAAGGGCAGCAGAGCTCCTACAATGAGCAGTTCTTC
TRBV15,TRBJ2-7,NA,many,CATSMGRNYEQYF,TGTGCCACCAGCATGGGACGTAACTACGAGCAGTACTTC
TRBV6-6,TRBJ2-2,NA,many,CASSATVTGELFF,TGTGCCAGCAGCGCCACAGTCACCGGGGAGCTGTTTTTT
TRBV18,TRBJ2-5,NA,many,CASSPQVRLPETQYF,TGTGCCAGCTCACCACAGGTCCGTCTACCAGAGACCCAGTACTTC
TRBV20-1,TRBJ2-5,NA,many,CSARDSQQETQYF,TGCAGTGCTAGAGATTCACAGCAAGAGACCCAGTACTTC
TRBV12-3/TRBV12-4,TRBJ2-3,TRBD1,many,CASSSLTGRISDTQYF,TGTGCCAGCAGTTCTCTGACAGGGCGAATTTCAGATACGCAGTATTTT
TRBV7-9,TRBJ2-5,TRBD2,NA,CASSLKKFGTSGGPYQETQYF,TGTGCCAGCAGCTTAAAGAAGTTTGGGACTAGCGGGGGGCCCTACCAAGAGACCCAGTACTTC
TRBV3-1,TRBJ2-7,NA,NA,CASSQEGLSYKQYF,TGTGCCAGCAGCCAAGAAGGGCTCTCCTACAAGCAGTACTTC
TRBV20-1,TRBJ2-5,NA,NA,CSASGPWPGQETQYF,TGCAGTGCTTCTGGTCCCTGGCCGGGGCAAGAGACCCAGTACTTC
TRBV18,TRBJ2-2,TRBD2,once,CASSGGGPNTGELFF,TGTGCCAGCTCCGGCGGGGGGCCGAACACCGGGGAGCTGTTTTTT
TRBV7-3,TRBJ2-1,NA,NA,CASSLYFYNEQFF,TGTGCCAGCAGCTTATACTTCTACAATGAGCAGTTCTTC
TRBV19,TRBJ1-2,TRBD1,many,CASSINRQGGLYGYTF,TGTGCCAGTAGTATCAACAGACAGGGAGGTTTGTATGGCTACACCTTC
TRBV4-3,TRBJ2-5,NA,NA,CASSQDLRQIGYF,TGCGCCAGCAGCCAAGATCTTAGGCAGATCGGGTACTTC
TRBV20-1,TRBJ2-1,NA,NA,CSARPYNEQFF,TGCAGTGCTAGGCCTTACAATGAGCAGTTCTTC
TRBV5-5,TRBJ1-5,NA,NA,CASSSGMGSVQPQHF,TGTGCCAGCAGCTCTGGGATGGGGTCAGTTCAGCCCCAGCATTTT
TRBV29-1,TRBJ2-1,NA,many,CSGTVGGEQFF,TGCAGCGGAACTGTGGGGGGTGAGCAGTTCTTC
TRBV6-6,TRBJ2-7,NA,few,CASSYSASGYYEQYF,TGTGCCAGCAGTTACTCGGCCTCAGGGTACTACGAGCAGTACTTC
TRBV19,TRBJ2-1,TRBD2,few,CASSALTGGPNEQFF,TGTGCCAGTAGTGCTCTCACGGGGGGGCCCAATGAGCAGTTCTTC
TRBV5-6,TRBJ2-7,TRBD1,many,CASSLSGTDYEQYF,TGTGCCAGCAGCCTCTCCGGGACAGATTACGAGCAGTACTTC
TRBV20-1,TRBJ2-3,TRBD2,many,CSATPWGRGASTDTQYF,TGCAGTGCCACTCCTTGGGGGCGGGGGGCCAGCACAGATACGCAGTATTTT
TRBV3-1,TRBJ2-5,NA,few,CASSQDPRTQETQYF,TGTGCCAGCAGCCAAGATCCCCGGACTCAAGAGACCCAGTACTTC
TRBV27,TRBJ1-5,TRBD1,many,CASSRGGGSNQPQHF,TGTGCCAGCAGCCGCGGAGGGGGCAGCAATCAGCCCCAGCATTTT
TRBV5-4,TRBJ1-4,NA,few,CASSPEYVAGEKLFF,TGTGCCAGCAGCCCGGAGTATGTTGCCGGAGAAAAACTGTTTTTT
TRBV6-2/TRBV6-3,TRBJ2-1,NA,few,CASRVYNEQFF,TGTGCCAGCAGGGTTTACAATGAGCAGTTCTTC
TRBV20-1,TRBJ1-4,NA,NA,CSASLGQGWEKLFF,TGCAGTGCTAGCCTCGGACAAGGTTGGGAAAAACTGTTTTTT